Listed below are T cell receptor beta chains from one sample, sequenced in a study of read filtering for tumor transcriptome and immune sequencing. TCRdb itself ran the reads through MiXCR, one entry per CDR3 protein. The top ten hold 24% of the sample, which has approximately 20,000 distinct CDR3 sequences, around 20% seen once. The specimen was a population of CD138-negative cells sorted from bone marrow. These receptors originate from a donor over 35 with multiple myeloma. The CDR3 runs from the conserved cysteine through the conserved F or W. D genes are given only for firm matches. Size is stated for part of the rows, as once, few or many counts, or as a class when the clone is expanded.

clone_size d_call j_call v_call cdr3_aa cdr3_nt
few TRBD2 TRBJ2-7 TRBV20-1 CSARGTSSFEQYF TGCAGTGCTAGAGGGACTAGCTCATTCGAGCAGTACTTC
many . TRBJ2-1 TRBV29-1 CSVRYPGPRSEQFF TGCAGCGTTAGATATCCGGGTCCTAGGAGCGAGCAGTTCTTC
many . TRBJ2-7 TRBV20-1 CSARESTDRNEQYF TGCAGTGCTAGAGAATCGACAGATAGGAACGAGCAGTACTTC
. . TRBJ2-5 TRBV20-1 CSARSGLRGETQYF TGCAGTGCCCGGAGTGGGCTCCGGGGAGAGACCCAGTACTTC
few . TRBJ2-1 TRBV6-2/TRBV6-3 CASSYPWGDNEQFF TGTGCCAGCAGTTACCCCTGGGGGGACAATGAGCAGTTCTTC
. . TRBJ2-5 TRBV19 CASSNPAETQYF TGTGCCAGTAGTAACCCCGCGGAGACCCAGTACTTC
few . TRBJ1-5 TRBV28 CASSLGDRSNQPQHF TGTGCCAGCAGTTTAGGGGATCGGAGCAATCAGCCCCAGCATTTT
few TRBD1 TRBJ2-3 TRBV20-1 CSARDGQGVVGDTQYF TGCAGTGCTAGGGACGGACAGGGGGTAGTCGGAGATACGCAGTATTTT
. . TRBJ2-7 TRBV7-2 CASSLAGATEEQYF TGTGCCAGCAGCTTAGCGGGAGCAACGGAGGAGCAGTACTTC
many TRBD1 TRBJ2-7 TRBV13 CASSPGGYEQYF TGTGCCAGCAGCCCAGGGGGCTACGAGCAGTACTTC
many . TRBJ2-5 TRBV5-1 CASSPGRVRLDYQETQYF TGCGCCAGCAGCCCGGGACGCGTTCGTTTAGATTACCAAGAGACCCAGTACTTC
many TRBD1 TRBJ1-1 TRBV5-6 CASSSAKGQMNTEAFF TGTGCCAGCAGCTCGGCGAAGGGACAGATGAACACTGAAGCTTTCTTT
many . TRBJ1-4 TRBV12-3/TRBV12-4 CASRPKGISNEKLFF TGTGCCAGCAGACCGAAGGGGATCTCTAATGAAAAACTGTTTTTT
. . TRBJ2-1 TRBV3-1 CASSQGRWNGQFF TGTGCCAGCAGCCAAGGGCGATGGAATGGGCAGTTCTTC
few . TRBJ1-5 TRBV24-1 CATSERGIGNQPQHF TGTGCCACCAGTGAAAGAGGGATTGGCAATCAGCCCCAGCATTTT
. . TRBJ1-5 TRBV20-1 CSARSSPDQPQHF TGCAGTGCTAGATCTAGCCCAGATCAGCCCCAGCATTTT
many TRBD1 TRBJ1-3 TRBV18 CASSPPDGTGLPVSGNTIYF TGTGCCAGCTCACCACCGGACGGGACAGGACTTCCCGTCTCTGGAAACACCATATATTTT
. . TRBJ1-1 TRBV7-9 CASSYPGTLTMNTEAFF TGTGCCAGCAGCTACCCCGGGACACTCACGATGAACACTGAAGCTTTCTTT
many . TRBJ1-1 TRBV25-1 CASRGSEAFF TGTGCCAGCAGGGGGTCTGAGGCTTTCTTT
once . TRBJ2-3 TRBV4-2 CASSQESPPRTDAQYF TGTGCCAGCAGCCAAGAATCCCCGCCGCGGACGGATGCGCAGTATTTT
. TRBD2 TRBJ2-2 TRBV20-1 CSASGIRSGRADTGELFF TGCAGTGCTAGTGGAATTCGTAGCGGGAGGGCCGACACCGGGGAGCTGTTTTTT
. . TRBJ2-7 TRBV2 CASSDSEYSHEQYF TGTGCCAGCAGTGACTCGGAGTATTCCCACGAGCAGTACTTC
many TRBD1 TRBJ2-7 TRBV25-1 CASSEFGRTGVGEQYF TGTGCCAGCAGTGAATTTGGTAGGACAGGGGTTGGGGAGCAGTACTTC
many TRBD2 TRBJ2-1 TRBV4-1 CASSRTFGLADYNEQFF TGCGCCAGCAGCCGGACTTTCGGACTAGCGGACTACAATGAGCAGTTCTTC
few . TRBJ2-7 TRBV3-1 CASSQDLIGTYEQYF TGTGCCAGCAGCCAAGATCTTATAGGGACGTACGAGCAGTACTTC
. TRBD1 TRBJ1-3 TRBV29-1 CSAGDSGPSGNTIYF TGCAGCGCTGGGGACAGTGGACCCTCTGGAAACACCATATATTTT
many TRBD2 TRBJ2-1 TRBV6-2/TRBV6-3 CASSPPGLAGYPPSYNEQFF TGTGCCAGCAGTCCACCGGGACTAGCGGGATATCCCCCTTCCTACAATGAGCAGTTCTTC
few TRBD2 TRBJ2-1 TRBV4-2 CASSQDQRGSGNEQFF TGTGCCAGCAGCCAAGATCAGCGCGGGAGCGGCAATGAGCAGTTCTTC
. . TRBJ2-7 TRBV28 CASSTLNLYEQYF TGTGCCAGCAGTACCCTGAACCTCTACGAGCAGTACTTC
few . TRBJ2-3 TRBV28 CASSFRVADTQYF TGTGCCAGCAGTTTCAGGGTCGCAGATACGCAGTATTTT
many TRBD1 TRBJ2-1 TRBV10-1 CASSRTGLDEQFF TGCGCCAGCAGCCGGACAGGGTTGGATGAGCAGTTCTTC
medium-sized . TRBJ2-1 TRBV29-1 CSVGRINNEQFF TGCAGCGTTGGTAGGATCAACAATGAGCAGTTCTTC